This T cell receptor beta chain stems from a study of blood T cell repertoires in COVID-19. In the study overall: Collection of acute and convalescent COVID-19 samples took place in the United States, Italy and Spain. T cells, B-cell-depleted T cells, or PBMCs supplied cDNA or gDNA.

Worth noting for this clone: Mismatch with germline at one junction end may stem from a read error.

The germline CDR1 and CDR2 sequences are SSHAT and FNYEAQ (reference sequence). The CDR3 runs 15 residues. Per the study methods: Nucleated cell counts were estimated from reference gene primer amplification. Sequenced by immunoSEQ multiplex PCR; TCRdb stores in-frame clones only, minus some. V and J calls and clone size are those listed in that table; D and trimming were worked out from the DNA. The table shows around 200,000 clones, with 80% to 90% occurring only once. The sequence was obtained from a man aged 60-69 years with acute or convalescent COVID-19. This chain joins TRBV7-7 and TRBJ2-1, with TRBD1 as a possible D gene (7 bases). The sequencing sample was made of peripheral blood. The CDR3 nucleotides read TGTGCTAGCAGCTTAAGCGGCAGGGGGGACAATGAGCAGTTCTTC. Its translation is CASSLSGRGDNEQFF.